The T cell receptor (beta chain) under discussion was sequenced for a study of OX40 agonist ivuxolimab in advanced cancers. Study results and caveats: The study observed clonal expansion of CD4+ and CD8+ blood T cells by week 6 at 0.1 to 3.0 mg/kg.

Germline V gene data show CDR1 as LGHNA and CDR2 as YNFKEQ. V lost 1 base and J lost 0, with 7 bases in between. The CDR3 spans 15 residues. The table came from immunoSEQ multiplex PCR; TCRdb's copy has only in-frame clones and leaves some out. The repertoire includes approximately 90,000 clones, 91% of them detected once, and about 8.5% sits in the top ten. About this clone itself: The antigen is not known.

This clonotype originated in an adult with an advanced solid tumor such as melanoma, head and neck, liver or kidney cancer. J is TRBJ2-1 and V is TRBV4-2, with TRBD2 as a possible D gene (5 bases). Sample: CD4+ or CD8+ T cells sorted from blood, taken in a trial of the OX40 agonist ivuxolimab. DNA for the CDR3: TGTGCCAGCAGCCAAGGAGGGAGCTCCTACAATGAGCAGTTCTTC. It codes for CASSQGGSSYNEQFF.